This TCR beta chain comes out of a study of control samples from healthy donors and cancer patients. TCRdb keeps only in-frame clones here, not all; method: immunoSEQ multiplex PCR. The sample shows about 130,000 clones, roughly 92% of them seen only once. V was clipped by 2 bases and J by 3 bases; unmatched bases: 0. The CDR3 has 14 residues. Looked up from germline, CDR1 is SGHKS and CDR2 is YYEKEE (reference sequence). The clonotype was recovered from a man younger than 35 in good health. Source material: blood. This sequence joins TRBV5-5 and TRBJ2-3, with TRBD2 identical over 10 bases. In DNA form, the CDR3 reads TGTGCCAGCAGCTTTAGCGGGGGGACAGATACGCAGTATTTT. Encoded protein: CASSFSGGTDTQYF.